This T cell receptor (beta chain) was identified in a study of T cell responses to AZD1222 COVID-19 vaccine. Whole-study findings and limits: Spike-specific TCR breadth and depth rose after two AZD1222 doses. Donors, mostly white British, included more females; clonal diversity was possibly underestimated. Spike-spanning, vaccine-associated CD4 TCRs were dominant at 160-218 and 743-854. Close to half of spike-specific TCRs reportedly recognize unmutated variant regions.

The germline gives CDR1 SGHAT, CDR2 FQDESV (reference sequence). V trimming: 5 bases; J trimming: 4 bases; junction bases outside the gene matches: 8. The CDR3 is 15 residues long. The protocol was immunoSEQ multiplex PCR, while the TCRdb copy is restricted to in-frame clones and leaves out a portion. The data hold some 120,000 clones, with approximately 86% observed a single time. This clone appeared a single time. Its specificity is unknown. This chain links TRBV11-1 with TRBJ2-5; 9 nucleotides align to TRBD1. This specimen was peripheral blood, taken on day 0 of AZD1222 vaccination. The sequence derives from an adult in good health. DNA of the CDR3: TGTGCCAGCAGCGCCCAGGGACAGGGAGGAGAGACCCAGTACTTC. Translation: CASSAQGQGGETQYF.